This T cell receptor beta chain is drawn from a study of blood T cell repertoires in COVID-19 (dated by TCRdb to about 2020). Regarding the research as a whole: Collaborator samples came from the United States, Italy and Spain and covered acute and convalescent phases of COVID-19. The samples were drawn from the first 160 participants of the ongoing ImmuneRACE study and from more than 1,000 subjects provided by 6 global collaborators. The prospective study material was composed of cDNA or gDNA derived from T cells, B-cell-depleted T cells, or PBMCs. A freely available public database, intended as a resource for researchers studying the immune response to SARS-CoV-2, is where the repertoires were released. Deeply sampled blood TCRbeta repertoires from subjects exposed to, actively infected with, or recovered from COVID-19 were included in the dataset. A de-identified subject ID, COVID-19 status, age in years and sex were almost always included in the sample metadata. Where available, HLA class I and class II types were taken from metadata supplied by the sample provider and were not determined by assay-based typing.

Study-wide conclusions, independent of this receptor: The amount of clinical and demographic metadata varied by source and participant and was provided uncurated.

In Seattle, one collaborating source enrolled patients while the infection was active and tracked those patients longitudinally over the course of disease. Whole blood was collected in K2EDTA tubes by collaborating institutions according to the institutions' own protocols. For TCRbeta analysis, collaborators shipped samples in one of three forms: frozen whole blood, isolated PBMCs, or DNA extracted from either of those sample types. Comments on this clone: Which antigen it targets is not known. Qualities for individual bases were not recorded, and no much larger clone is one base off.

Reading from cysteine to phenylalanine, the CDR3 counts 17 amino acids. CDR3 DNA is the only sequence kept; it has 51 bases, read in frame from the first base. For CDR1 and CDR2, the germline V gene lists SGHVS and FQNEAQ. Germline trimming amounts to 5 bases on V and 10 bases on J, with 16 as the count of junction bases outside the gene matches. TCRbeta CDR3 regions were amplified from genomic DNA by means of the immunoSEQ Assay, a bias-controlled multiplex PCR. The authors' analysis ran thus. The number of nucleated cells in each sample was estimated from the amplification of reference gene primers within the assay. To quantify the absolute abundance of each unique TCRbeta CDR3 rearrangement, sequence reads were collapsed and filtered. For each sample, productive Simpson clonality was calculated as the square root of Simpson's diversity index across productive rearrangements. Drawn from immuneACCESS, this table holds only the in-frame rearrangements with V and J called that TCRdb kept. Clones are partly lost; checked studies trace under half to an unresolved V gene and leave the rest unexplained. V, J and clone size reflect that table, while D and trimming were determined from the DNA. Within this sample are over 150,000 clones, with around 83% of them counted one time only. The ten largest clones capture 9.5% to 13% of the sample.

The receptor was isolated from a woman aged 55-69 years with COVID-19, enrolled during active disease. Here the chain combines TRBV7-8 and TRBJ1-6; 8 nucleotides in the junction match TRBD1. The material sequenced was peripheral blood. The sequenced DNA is TGTGCCAGCAGCCGACGGACAGGGATGGTGGTAGTCTCACCCCTCCACTTT. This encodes CASSRRTGMVVVSPLHF.